These 20 T cell receptor beta chains share one sample of origin, sequenced in a study of blood T cell repertoires in COVID-19. Data came from immunoSEQ multiplex PCR; TCRdb stores just in-frame clones and leaves some out. The sample includes some 200,000 clones, 70% to 90% of them seen just once. Input material: peripheral blood. Receptors were obtained from a man in his fifties or sixties who had recovered from COVID-19.

CDR3 nucleotide sequence: TGTGCCAGCAGCCCTCCCTGGGGGGAGGTAACCAAAAACATTCAGTACTTC. This encodes CASSPPWGEVTKNIQYF. The rearrangement uses TRBV7-2 and TRBJ2-4; possibly TRBD2 for D (6 bases). The CDR3 runs 17 residues. CDR1 is SGHTA and CDR2 is FQGNSA in the germline V gene. V was cut by 5 bases and J by 2 bases, with 19 bases left in between.

Here the CDR3 reads CASSPTVPGYTF. The DNA for the CDR3 is TGTGCCAGCAGTCCCACGGTTCCTGGCTACACCTTC. J is TRBJ1-2 and V is TRBV28; D gene unclear. V was pared by 5 bases and J by 7 bases, with 11 bases between. The CDR3 covers 12 residues. The germline V gene has CDR1 MDHEN and CDR2 SYDVKM.

The chain recombines TRBV6-2 or TRBV6-3 with TRBJ1-2; TRBD1 is a possible D gene (6 bases). Trimming pared 6 bases from V and 2 bases from J, leaving 13 bases between. The CDR3 length is 14 residues. CDR1 MNHEY and CDR2 SVGEGT come from the germline V gene. CDR3 in amino acids: CASSTGQTNYGYTF. The CDR3 DNA reads TGTGCCAGCAGCACCGGACAGACGAACTATGGCTACACCTTC.

V and J are TRBV4-1 and TRBJ2-3; 8 nucleotides align to TRBD2. V was pared by 2 bases and J by 5 bases, with 12 bases of the junction left unmatched. The CDR3 runs 17 residues. Per the germline V gene, CDR1 is MGHRA and CDR2 is YSYEKL. The CDR3 nucleotides are TGCGCCAGCAGCCAAAGTCAAACGGGAGGGCCTCAAGATACGCAGTATTTT. Translation gives CASSQSQTGGPQDTQYF.

V and J are TRBV9 and TRBJ2-5, with D hard to call. With 3 bases removed from V and 5 bases from J, the gap between germline ends came to 17 bases. Per germline, CDR1 SGDLS and CDR2 YYNGEE. This CDR3 has 15 residues. This CDR3 is CASSASTAPRETQYF. CDR3 sequence (DNA): TGTGCCAGCAGCGCTTCCACCGCGCCCCGGGAGACCCAGTACTTC.

V and J are TRBV19 and TRBJ2-5, with 8 bases that match TRBD2. Germline V gives CDR1 LNHDA, CDR2 SQIVND (reference sequence). This CDR3 contains 14 residues. Trimming removed 6 bases from V and 3 bases from J; junction bases left unmatched: 6. CDR3 protein: CASRFQAGEETQYF. CDR3 in DNA: TGTGCCAGTAGGTTCCAAGCGGGAGAAGAGACCCAGTACTTC.

This chain connects TRBV28 to TRBJ2-2, with 7 bases lining up with TRBD2. Germline V CDR1 and CDR2: MDHEN, SYDVKM. This CDR3 has 16 amino acids. V lost 7 bases, J lost 7 bases, and 15 bases stayed unmatched. For the CDR3, the DNA is TGTGCCAGCACTCCGGGCGGGAGCGGGGTTGGCGGGGAGCTGTTTTTT. The encoded protein is CASTPGGSGVGGELFF.

The J gene is TRBJ2-1, the V gene TRBV10-1; no clear D gene. Germline assignment: CDR1 WNHNN and CDR2 SYGVQD (reference sequence). CDR3 length equals 13 residues. Trimming shortened V by 7 bases and J by 1 base, and 8 bases separated the two germline ends. The CDR3 nucleotides are TGCGCCAGCATAAAAAAATCCTACAATGAGCAGTTCTTC. This gives the protein CASIKKSYNEQFF.

This clone appeared a single time. This rearrangement joins TRBV6-5 to TRBJ1-2, with TRBD1 as a possible D gene (5 bases). CDR3 length: 11 amino acids. Germline V gene data show CDR1 as MNHEY and CDR2 as SVGAGI. V gave up 10 bases and J gave up 4 bases, with 10 bases separating them. The CDR3 sequence: CATGGSYGYTF. CDR3 DNA: TGTGCCACTGGGGGGTCCTATGGCTACACCTTC.

The gene calls are TRBV7-8 and TRBJ1-5; D not resolved. This CDR3 has 15 residues. V gave up 4 bases and J gave up 0 bases, with 10 bases separating them. From germline, CDR1 is SGHVS and CDR2 FQNEAQ. CDR3 sequence: CASSSEEYSNQPQHF. In nucleotides, the CDR3 is TGTGCCAGCAGCTCGGAGGAGTATAGCAATCAGCCCCAGCATTTT.

This rearrangement joins TRBV27 to TRBJ2-7, with TRBD2 as a possible D gene (6 bases). Per germline, CDR1 MNHEY and CDR2 SMNVEV (reference sequence). The CDR3 runs 14 residues. Trimming stripped 5 bases from V and 2 bases from J, with 13 bases between. CDR3 nucleotides: TGTGCCAGCAGTCTGACTAGTCTGGCCTACGAGCAGTACTTC. Its protein is CASSLTSLAYEQYF.

V and J are TRBV5-1 and TRBJ2-3; a possible D gene is TRBD1 (6 bases). Germline lookup yields CDR1 SGHRS and CDR2 YFSETQ. Trimming removed 5 bases from V and 2 bases from J, with 15 bases in between. The length of the CDR3 is 15 residues. The CDR3 reads CASRYGQTYTDTQYF. The CDR3 DNA is TGCGCCAGCAGATATGGACAGACCTACACAGATACGCAGTATTTT.

The chain links TRBV20-1 to TRBJ2-5; 8 positions agree with TRBD2. V lost 7 bases, J lost 9 bases, and 7 bases stayed unmatched. CDR1 and CDR2 (germline): DFQATT, SNEGSKA (reference sequence). This CDR3 contains 11 residues. This chain's CDR3 is CSERTSLAQYF. The CDR3 DNA reads as TGCAGTGAGAGGACTAGCTTAGCCCAGTACTTC.

Only a few counts were recorded for this clone. The V gene is TRBV6-2 or TRBV6-3, the J gene TRBJ2-4; TRBD2 is a possible D gene (5 bases). The CDR3 spans 16 residues. V was cut by 2 bases and J by 0 bases, with 11 bases left in between. Germline-derived CDR1 and CDR2 are MNHEY and SVGEGT. CDR3 sequence (DNA): TGTGCCAGCAGTTACAGGCGGGCCACAGCCAAAAACATTCAGTACTTC. This sequence encodes CASSYRRATAKNIQYF.

The rearrangement uses TRBV6-5 and TRBJ1-1; perhaps TRBD1 as D (5 bases). Germline CDR1 MNHEY, CDR2 SVGAGI. The CDR3 loop spans 13 amino acids. V lost 6 bases and J 4 bases, leaving 12 bases between the germline ends. This chain's CDR3 is CASSWTGGTEAFF. Here the CDR3 DNA reads TGTGCCAGCAGCTGGACGGGGGGCACTGAAGCTTTCTTT.

This clone was observed a handful of times. The chain recombines TRBV11-3 with TRBJ2-1; 14 bases match TRBD2. This CDR3 is built from 15 residues. Looked up from germline, CDR1 is SGHNT and CDR2 is YENEEA. With V trimmed by 2 bases and J by 8 bases, 2 bases remained unmatched. This CDR3 is CASSLQGLAGDEQFF. CDR3 sequence (DNA): TGTGCCAGCAGCTTACAGGGACTAGCGGGAGATGAGCAGTTCTTC. Together with reference TRBV11-3 and TRBJ2-1, the CDR3 gives the full variable domain: EAGVVQSPRYKIIEKKQPVAFWCNPISGHNTLYWYLQNLGQGPELLIRYENEEAVDDSQLPKDRFSAERLKGVDSTLKIQPAELGDSAVYLCASSLQGLAGDEQFFGPGTRLTVL.

CDR3 region: CASSTAAGASGNTIYF. The CDR3, as DNA: TGTGCCAGTAGTACCGCGGCGGGAGCGTCTGGAAACACCATATATTTT. The J gene is TRBJ1-3, the V gene TRBV19; D not certain. Germline V CDR1 and CDR2: LNHDA, SQIVND (reference sequence). V was cut by 4 bases and J by 1 base, with 14 bases left in between. This CDR3 is 16 amino acids long.

This chain connects TRBV2 to TRBJ2-7; no firm D call. The CDR3 totals 13 residues. V was shortened by 4 bases and J by 0 bases, with 7 bases between the two germline ends. CDR1 is SNHLY and CDR2 is FYNNEI in the germline V gene. The CDR3 DNA reads TGTGCCAGCAGTGGCCAGGACTCCTACGAGCAGTACTTC. It encodes CASSGQDSYEQYF.

The chain is built from TRBV27 and TRBJ1-2; TRBD1 agrees at 9 bases. V dropped 4 bases and J dropped 7; count of bases not matched to a gene: 4. CDR3 length equals 13 residues. In germline, CDR1 is MNHEY, CDR2 SMNVEV (reference sequence). In nucleotides, the CDR3 is TGTGCCAGCAGTTCGAGGACAGGGGTTGGCTACACCTTC. This codes for CASSSRTGVGYTF.

The chain joins TRBV7-9 to TRBJ1-4; TRBD1 agrees at 8 bases. The CDR3 totals 15 residues. CDR1 SEHNR and CDR2 FQNEAQ come from the germline V gene (reference sequence). V was clipped by 4 bases and J by 7 bases; unmatched bases: 8. CDR3 residues: CASSWGGQGIEKLFF. DNA of the CDR3: TGTGCCAGCAGCTGGGGTGGACAGGGAATTGAAAAACTGTTTTTT.